These 16 T cell receptor beta chains share one sample of origin, sequenced in a study of T cell responses to AZD1222 COVID-19 vaccine. TCRdb's table, derived via immunoSEQ multiplex PCR, lists solely in-frame clones and lacks some. The table lists fewer than 150,000 clones, about 88% of them singletons. The sample consisted of peripheral blood, taken on day 0 of AZD1222 vaccination. The receptors here all came from an adult in good health.

On this clone itself: In the same sample, other DNA sequences code for this CDR3. V and J are TRBV2 and TRBJ1-2, with a weak D call TRBD1 (6 bases). CDR1 is SNHLY, CDR2 FYNNEI, per germline. V was shortened by 7 bases and J by 8 bases, with 11 bases between the two germline ends. CDR3 length: 11 residues. CDR3 nucleotides: TGTGCCAGCACCTGGGACATCGGCTACACCTTC. This encodes CASTWDIGYTF.

This clone was detected once. The CDR3: CASSLGQHTEAFF. In DNA, the CDR3 is TGTGCCAGCAGTCTGGGACAGCACACTGAAGCTTTCTTT. The V and J genes are TRBV12-3 or TRBV12-4 and TRBJ1-1, with TRBD1 matching over 7 bases. The CDR3 runs to 13 residues. V shed 5 bases and J 3 bases; nucleotides not matched to a gene: 3.

Concerning this clone: Within the sample, other DNA sequences also encode this same CDR3. This chain uses TRBV11-3 with TRBJ2-7; D unclear. Deletions cut 3 bases from V and 2 bases from J, with 8 bases between. Germline assignment: CDR1 SGHNT and CDR2 YENEEA. This CDR3 has 13 amino acids. The CDR3 coding sequence is TGTGCCAGCAGCTTTTCGACAACCTACGAGCAGTACTTC. Its protein product is CASSFSTTYEQYF.

The J gene is TRBJ2-7, the V gene TRBV7-9, with 10 nucleotides matching TRBD1. The V and J ends lost 5 bases and 1 base, in that order; junction bases with no gene match: 5. The CDR3 sequence is 15 residues long. CDR1 and CDR2 (germline): SEHNR, FQNEAQ (reference sequence). The CDR3 sequence: CASSLGQGVSYEQYF. The CDR3 nucleotides are TGTGCCAGCAGCCTCGGACAGGGGGTTTCCTACGAGCAGTACTTC. Filled out from reference TRBV7-9 and TRBJ2-7, the complete variable domain reads DTGVSQNPRHKITKRGQNVTFRCDPISEHNRLYWYRQTLGQGPEFLTYFQNEAQLEKSRLLSDRFSAERPKGSFSTLEIQRTEQGDSAMYLCASSLGQGVSYEQYFGPGTRLTVT.

The chain carries TRBV21-1 and TRBJ2-7; the tabulated D call, TRBD2, remains unverified against the DNA. TRBV21-1 is a pseudogene. The length of the CDR3 is 15 residues. CDR3 protein: CASSLRTSRPYEQYF. Here the CDR3 DNA reads TGTGCCAGCAGCCTTCGGACTAGCCGGCCCTACGAGCAGTACTTC.

The J gene is TRBJ1-6, the V gene TRBV7-2, with TRBD1 matching over 7 bases. The CDR3 length is 15 residues. J lost 6 bases, V lost 1 base, and 3 bases had no gene match. Germline V gene lookup returns CDR1 SGHTA and CDR2 FQGNSA. Written as DNA, the CDR3 is TGTGCCAGCAGCTTAGGACAGGGCGGTAATTCACCCCTCCACTTT. Amino acids: CASSLGQGGNSPLHF.

The chain couples TRBV5-6 to TRBJ1-1, with a possible D match to TRBD1 (6 bases). CDR3 size: 14 residues. The germline gives CDR1 SGHDT, CDR2 YYEEEE. Trimming removed 2 bases from V and 1 base from J, with 9 bases in between. CDR3 residues: CASSFGQPNTEAFF. For the CDR3, the DNA is TGTGCCAGCAGCTTCGGACAGCCGAACACTGAAGCTTTCTTT.

The chain employs TRBV7-9 and TRBJ1-2, with 10 nucleotides matching TRBD1. The CDR3 extends over 15 amino acids. V was clipped by 3 bases and J by 6 bases; unmatched bases: 7. Germline V gene data show CDR1 as SEHNR and CDR2 as FQNEAQ (reference sequence). The DNA of the CDR3 is TGTGCCAGCAGCTTCCCCGACAGGGGGCCAAATGGCTACACCTTC. Translating gives CASSFPDRGPNGYTF.

The chain combines TRBV7-2 with TRBJ1-5; no reliable D call. Trimming pared 1 base from V and 3 bases from J, leaving 10 bases between. The germline V gene encodes CDR1 SGHTA and CDR2 FQGNSA. The CDR3 totals 15 residues. The CDR3 reads CASSLDAGINQPQHF. CDR3 DNA sequence: TGTGCCAGCAGCTTAGATGCGGGGATCAATCAGCCCCAGCATTTT.

The V gene is TRBV7-2, the J gene TRBJ2-1, with D uncertain. Germline V CDR1 and CDR2: SGHTA, FQGNSA. V was clipped by 5 bases and J by 4 bases, with 18 bases between them. The CDR3 extends over 16 amino acids. In DNA form, the CDR3 reads TGTGCCAGCAGCCGTGGGGTGGTGCTGGGGTACAATGAGCAGTTCTTC. Its protein is CASSRGVVLGYNEQFF.

This sequence joins TRBV2 and TRBJ2-5; 14 nucleotides align to TRBD2. The CDR3 is 18 residues long. The ends lost 4 bases at V and 5 bases at J; junction bases unmatched: 12. In germline, CDR1 is SNHLY, CDR2 FYNNEI. Here the CDR3 DNA reads TGTGCCAGCAGTGTCGGACTAGCGGGAGGAGGTATAGCGGAGACCCAGTACTTC. Protein: CASSVGLAGGGIAETQYF.

This chain links TRBV6-2 or TRBV6-3 with TRBJ2-5, with 7 bases identical to TRBD2. CDR1 is MNHEY and CDR2 is SVGEGT in the germline V gene. The trim removed 2 bases at V and 5 bases at J, leaving 8 bases unmatched. The CDR3 extends over 15 amino acids. CDR3 nucleotide sequence: TGTGCCAGCAGTTACCCCGGGGGGAGAATGGAGACCCAGTACTTC. This translates into CASSYPGGRMETQYF.

For this clone: The sample has other DNA sequences that encode this CDR3 too. The rearrangement links TRBV6-6 to TRBJ1-1; D is uncertain. The CDR3 sequence is 16 residues long. Trimming removed 0 bases from V and 1 base from J, with 12 bases in between. Germline V CDR1 and CDR2: MNHNY, SVGAGI (reference sequence). CDR3 in DNA: TGTGCCAGCAGTTACTCAGAAGGCAGAGGGAACACTGAAGCTTTCTTT. Translated: CASSYSEGRGNTEAFF.

The chain combines TRBV6-5 with TRBJ2-7, with TRBD1 matching 9 bases. The junction had 4 bases not matched to a gene; V was cut back by 11 bases and J by 5 bases. The CDR3 sequence is 11 residues long. Germline V gene data show CDR1 as MNHEY and CDR2 as SVGAGI. CDR3 protein: CAVQGAHEQYF. CDR3 nucleotide sequence: TGTGCCGTACAGGGGGCCCACGAGCAGTACTTC.

The CDR3: CASSYRDNLFF. The CDR3 coding sequence is TGTGCCAGCAGCTACCGGGACAATCTGTTCTTC. The chain links TRBV7-6 to TRBJ2-1; D might be TRBD1 (6 bases). Trimming removed 4 bases from V and 15 bases from J, with 13 bases in between. This CDR3 is 11 amino acids long. Looked up from germline, CDR1 is SGHVS and CDR2 is FNYEAQ. Full variable domain (remainder filled in from reference TRBV7-6 and TRBJ2-1): GAGVSQSPRYKVTKRGQDVALRCDPISGHVSLYWYRQALGQGPEFLTYFNYEAQQDKSGLPNDRFSAERPEGSISTLTIQRTEQRDSAMYRCASSYRDNLFFGPGTRLTVL.

The chain is built from TRBV4-2 and TRBJ1-2; possibly TRBD1 for D (5 bases). Germline CDR1 and CDR2: LGHNA and YNFKEQ. This CDR3 comprises 14 residues. Trimming took 0 bases from V and 3 from J, leaving 8 bases between them. In DNA, the CDR3 is TGTGCCAGCAGCCAAGAGCGGGGGGACTATGGCTACACCTTC. It codes for CASSQERGDYGYTF.